One and the same sample provided the 27 T cell receptor beta chains below, sequenced in a study of cytomegalovirus exposure and HLA in healthy donors. The PCR made use of 60 Vbeta and 13 Jbeta primers. Here immunoSEQ multiplex PCR was the method, and the copy in TCRdb shows in-frame clones only, minus some. The sample holds over 110,000 clones, 82% seen once. Input material: PBMCs. The source is a male donor in good health and CMV-seronegative.

The rearrangement uses TRBV18 and TRBJ2-1; 12 nucleotides agree with TRBD2. Germline-derived CDR1 and CDR2 are KGHSH and LQKENI. This CDR3 comprises 20 residues. After removal of 3 bases from V and 0 bases from J, the junction contained 12 bases not matched to a gene. The CDR3 loop is CASSPSLTSGRPSSYNEQFF. The CDR3 bases are TGTGCCAGCTCACCTTCTTTGACTAGCGGGAGACCGTCCTCCTACAATGAGCAGTTCTTC.

The chain employs TRBV5-5 and TRBJ2-1; 8 bases line up with TRBD2. Unmatched junction bases numbered 10, after V lost 4 bases and J lost 7 bases. Per germline, CDR1 SGHKS and CDR2 YYEKEE (reference sequence). This CDR3 is 15 amino acids long. The CDR3 DNA is TGTGCCAGCAGCCCCCAAGCGGGAGCGGGAAATGAGCAGTTCTTC. Residues: CASSPQAGAGNEQFF.

This chain links TRBV19 with TRBJ2-7, with TRBD1 identical over 8 bases. Looked up from germline, CDR1 is LNHDA and CDR2 is SQIVND (reference sequence). This CDR3 has 13 residues. The trim removed 8 bases at V and 5 bases at J, leaving 8 bases unmatched. CDR3 DNA sequence: TGTGCCAGTCACAGGGCAGGGGGCCACGAGCAGTACTTC. It encodes CASHRAGGHEQYF.

The chain uses TRBV5-1 and TRBJ2-6; TRBD1 is a possible D gene (5 bases). This CDR3 contains 17 residues. V lost 6 bases, J lost 2 bases, and 18 bases lay in between. Per the germline V gene, CDR1 is SGHRS and CDR2 is YFSETQ. The CDR3 protein is CASTDRAGQAGANVLTF. CDR3 bases: TGCGCCAGCACCGACCGGGCAGGGCAGGCTGGGGCCAACGTCCTGACTTTC.

In regard to this clone: At one end, the junction sequence differs from germline, possibly due to a read error. The chain recombines TRBV18 with TRBJ2-7, with 10 bases identical to TRBD1. The CDR3 is made up of 15 amino acids. Germline V CDR1 and CDR2: KGHSH, LQKENI. CDR3 protein: CVSSPPGQGNYEQYF. In DNA, the CDR3 is TGTGTCAGCTCCCCACCGGGACAGGGGAACTACGAGCAGTACTTC.

The chain couples TRBV11-3 to TRBJ2-3; 7 bases map to TRBD2. This CDR3 spans 14 amino acids. Germline-derived CDR1 and CDR2 are SGHNT and YENEEA. The ends lost 2 bases at V and 1 base at J; junction bases unmatched: 0. CDR3 loop: CASSLTSGTDTQYF. CDR3 sequence (DNA): TGTGCCAGCAGCTTAACTAGCGGCACAGATACGCAGTATTTT.

CDR3 nucleotide sequence: TGTGCCAGCACCCAAAGAGCGGGAGATGACACCGGGGAGCTGTTTTTT. Encoded protein: CASTQRAGDDTGELFF. This chain joins TRBV11-3 and TRBJ2-2, with 8 bases fitting TRBD2. V shed 7 bases, J shed 3 bases, and the junction held 10 bases outside the gene matches. This CDR3 is 16 amino acids long. CDR1 is SGHNT and CDR2 is YENEEA in the germline V gene.

This clone appeared once. This chain connects TRBV7-6 to TRBJ2-7; D is perhaps TRBD2 (6 bases). This CDR3 comprises 15 residues. CDR1 and CDR2 (germline): SGHVS, FNYEAQ. V lost 6 bases and J lost 3, with 18 bases in between. CDR3 nucleotides: TGTGCCAGCAGGCCCCCAAGCGGAGGGCTCTACGAGCAGTACTTC. Translation gives CASRPPSGGLYEQYF.

The V and J genes are TRBV10-3 and TRBJ2-7, with 9 bases fitting TRBD1. In germline, CDR1 is ENHRY, CDR2 SYGVKD. After removal of 7 bases from V and 5 bases from J, the junction contained 6 bases not matched to a gene. The CDR3 has 13 residues. CDR3 sequence reads: CAITPGQGNEQYF. The CDR3 region has the DNA TGTGCCATCACGCCGGGACAGGGAAACGAGCAGTACTTC.

This clone was seen only a few times. The chain couples TRBV9 to TRBJ1-2; D is ambiguous. The CDR3 loop spans 12 amino acids. The germline CDR1 and CDR2 sequences are SGDLS and YYNGEE. V lost 2 bases, J lost 4 bases, and 6 bases lay in between. This chain's CDR3 is CASSVGGYGYTF. The CDR3 DNA is TGTGCCAGCAGCGTCGGTGGCTATGGCTACACCTTC.

The chain joins TRBV30 to TRBJ2-2; D gene unclear. This CDR3 contains 13 residues. CDR1 and CDR2 (germline): GTSNPN, SVGIG (reference sequence). With 5 bases removed from V and 1 base from J, the gap between germline ends came to 8 bases. For the CDR3, the DNA is TGTGCCTGGTGCAGGATGAACACCGGGGAGCTGTTTTTT. Its translation is CAWCRMNTGELFF. Full variable domain (rest looked up from reference TRBV30 and TRBJ2-2): SQTIHQWPATLVQPVGSPLSLECTVEGTSNPNLYWYRQAAGRGLQLLFYSVGIGQISSEVPQNLSASRPQDRQFILSSKKLLLSDSGFYLCAWCRMNTGELFFGEGSRLTVL.

This chain links TRBV18 with TRBJ1-3; possible D gene TRBD1, 5 bases. The CDR3 loop spans 17 amino acids. The V gene's germline CDR1 is KGHSH and CDR2 LQKENI. The ends were cut back, 3 bases at V and 1 base at J, with 16 bases in the middle. This CDR3 reads CASSPDSVLLSGNTIYF. The CDR3 DNA reads TGTGCCAGCTCACCCGACAGTGTTTTATTATCTGGAAACACCATATATTTT.

This chain connects TRBV5-6 to TRBJ2-7; 7 positions match TRBD2. Germline V gene lookup returns CDR1 SGHDT and CDR2 YYEEEE. The CDR3 extends over 17 amino acids. Trimming took 4 bases from V and 4 from J; bases not matched to a gene: 17. CDR3 protein: CASSPGSGKPKYYEQYF. CDR3 in DNA: TGTGCCAGCAGCCCGGGGAGCGGGAAGCCCAAATATTACGAGCAGTACTTC.

The rearrangement uses TRBV9 and TRBJ2-7; 7 nucleotides agree with TRBD2. The V gene's germline CDR1 is SGDLS and CDR2 YYNGEE. The trim removed 0 bases at V and 6 bases at J, leaving 3 bases unmatched. The length of the CDR3 is 13 residues. The CDR3 reads CASSVGSSGEQYF. The CDR3 DNA follows: TGTGCCAGCAGCGTAGGGTCTAGCGGCGAGCAGTACTTC.

The chain links TRBV7-8 to TRBJ2-5; possibly TRBD1 for D (6 bases). V was cut by 5 bases and J by 0 bases, with 10 bases left in between. CDR3 length: 14 residues. The germline gives CDR1 SGHVS, CDR2 FQNEAQ. The CDR3, as DNA: TGTGCCAGCAGCCCAAGGACAGACCAAGAGACCCAGTACTTC. It translates to CASSPRTDQETQYF. The complete variable domain, with remaining parts taken from reference TRBV7-8 and TRBJ2-5, reads GAGVSQSPRYKVAKRGQDVALRCDPISGHVSLFWYQQALGQGPEFLTYFQNEAQLDKSGLPSDRFFAERPEGSVSTLKIQRTQQEDSAVYLCASSPRTDQETQYFGPGTRLLVL.

The V gene is TRBV10-3, the J gene TRBJ2-2, with TRBD1 identical over 8 bases. J was trimmed by 4 bases and V by 8 bases; bases with no gene match: 12. This CDR3 is 16 amino acids long. Germline-derived CDR1 and CDR2 are ENHRY and SYGVKD. The DNA for the CDR3 is TGTGCCATCGGGAAAGACAGGGGCGAGACCACCGGGGAGCTGTTTTTT. Amino acid sequence: CAIGKDRGETTGELFF.

This sequence joins TRBV4-3 and TRBJ2-2, with D perhaps matching TRBD2 (6 bases). CDR3 length: 16 residues. Germline CDR1 and CDR2: LGHNA and YSLEER. V lost 1 base to trimming and J lost 3 bases, with 12 bases between them. The chain's CDR3 is CASSQGASVDTGELFF. In DNA form, the CDR3 reads TGCGCCAGCAGCCAAGGGGCTAGCGTCGACACCGGGGAGCTGTTTTTT.

The chain has TRBV4-2 and TRBJ2-2; 9 positions match TRBD2. The CDR3 consists of 15 residues. Trimming at V came to 1 base and at J to 6 bases, leaving 3 bases not matched to a gene. The V gene's germline CDR1 is LGHNA and CDR2 YNFKEQ. The CDR3 region is CASSQGSGRSGELFF. DNA for the CDR3: TGTGCCAGCAGCCAAGGGAGCGGGAGGTCCGGGGAGCTGTTTTTT.

The chain combines TRBV7-9 with TRBJ2-7; D might be TRBD1 (6 bases). This CDR3 spans 15 amino acids. Trimming removed 5 bases at V and 1 base at J, with 15 bases between. From germline, CDR1 is SEHNR and CDR2 FQNEAQ (reference sequence). CDR3 bases: TGTGCCAGCAGCCCTACAGGGATTTATTCCTACGAGCAGTACTTC. Translation: CASSPTGIYSYEQYF. The whole variable domain, filled in from reference TRBV7-9 and TRBJ2-7, reads DTGVSQNPRHKITKRGQNVTFRCDPISEHNRLYWYRQTLGQGPEFLTYFQNEAQLEKSRLLSDRFSAERPKGSFSTLEIQRTEQGDSAMYLCASSPTGIYSYEQYFGPGTRLTVT.

This chain connects TRBV19 to TRBJ1-2; 9 nucleotides match TRBD1. Germline CDR1 LNHDA, CDR2 SQIVND (reference sequence). The CDR3 has 15 residues. Losses at the gene ends were 9 bases for V and 2 bases for J; bases not matched to a gene: 10. This CDR3 reads CASQTTGGLNYGYTF. CDR3 coding DNA: TGTGCCAGCCAGACCACAGGGGGCTTAAACTATGGCTACACCTTC.

The chain employs TRBV7-3 and TRBJ2-3; D remains ambiguous. Trimming removed 2 bases at V and 4 bases at J, with 10 bases between. Germline loops: CDR1 SGHTA, CDR2 FQGTGA. CDR3 size: 14 residues. The CDR3 DNA reads TGTGCCAGCAGCTTAGTGCAGGTCGCAGATACGCAGTATTTT. Its translation: CASSLVQVADTQYF. The full variable domain, with the rest looked up from reference TRBV7-3 and TRBJ2-3, is GAGVSQTPSNKVTEKGKYVELRCDPISGHTALYWYRQSLGQGPEFLIYFQGTGAADDSGLPNDRFFAVRPEGSVSTLKIQRTERGDSAVYLCASSLVQVADTQYFGPGTRLTVL.

This clone was observed a handful of times. J is TRBJ1-4 and V is TRBV15, with unresolved D. The V and J ends lost 0 bases and 8 bases respectively, with 7 bases between them. This CDR3 comprises 13 residues. Germline loops: CDR1 LNHNV, CDR2 YYDKDF (reference sequence). The CDR3 reads CATSRDRSEKLFF. Here the CDR3 DNA reads TGTGCCACCAGCAGAGATCGAAGCGAAAAACTGTTTTTT.

The rearrangement joins TRBV30 to TRBJ2-1; D gene unclear. Trimming stripped 2 bases from V and 9 bases from J, with 14 bases between. The CDR3 spans 13 residues. In germline, CDR1 is GTSNPN, CDR2 SVGIG (reference sequence). The CDR3 reads CAWSHGLVGEQFF. Written as DNA, the CDR3 is TGTGCCTGGAGTCATGGTCTAGTTGGTGAGCAGTTCTTC.

This sequence joins TRBV2 and TRBJ2-7; the D gene is possibly TRBD1 (6 bases). Deletions cut 3 bases from V and 6 bases from J, with 9 bases between. The CDR3 length is 12 residues. Germline lookup yields CDR1 SNHLY and CDR2 FYNNEI. CDR3 amino acids: CASSEGAPEQYF. The CDR3 DNA reads as TGTGCCAGCAGTGAGGGGGCTCCCGAGCAGTACTTC. Full variable domain (outside the CDR3, taken from reference TRBV2 and TRBJ2-7): EPEVTQTPSHQVTQMGQEVILRCVPISNHLYFYWYRQILGQKVEFLVSFYNNEISEKSEIFDDQFSVERPDGSNFTLKIRSTKLEDSAMYFCASSEGAPEQYFGPGTRLTVT.

The chain carries TRBV7-8 and TRBJ2-3; tentatively, D is TRBD2 (6 bases). CDR3 length: 12 amino acids. With 5 bases removed from V and 14 bases from J, the gap between germline ends came to 17 bases. The germline V gene encodes CDR1 SGHVS and CDR2 FQNEAQ. The CDR3 region is CASSHRGAGLYF. CDR3 in DNA: TGTGCCAGCAGCCACCGCGGGGCGGGGCTGTATTTT.

The rearrangement links TRBV2 to TRBJ2-4; the D gene is possibly TRBD1 (7 bases). Trimming cost V 4 bases and J 9 bases, with 13 bases left between them. CDR1 and CDR2 (germline): SNHLY, FYNNEI. The CDR3 covers 13 residues. The CDR3 loop is CASSGQGGSIQYF. Written as DNA, the CDR3 is TGTGCCAGCAGTGGTCAGGGGGGATCCATTCAGTACTTC.

This rearrangement joins TRBV7-2 to TRBJ2-5, with 8 bases identical to TRBD2. The V gene end was trimmed by 3 bases and the J gene end by 5 bases; junction bases not matched to a gene: 8. Germline V CDR1 and CDR2: SGHTA, FQGNSA. The CDR3 totals 15 residues. Here the CDR3 DNA reads TGTGCCAGCAGCTTCAGTAGCGGGAATAGGGAGACCCAGTACTTC. Protein product: CASSFSSGNRETQYF.